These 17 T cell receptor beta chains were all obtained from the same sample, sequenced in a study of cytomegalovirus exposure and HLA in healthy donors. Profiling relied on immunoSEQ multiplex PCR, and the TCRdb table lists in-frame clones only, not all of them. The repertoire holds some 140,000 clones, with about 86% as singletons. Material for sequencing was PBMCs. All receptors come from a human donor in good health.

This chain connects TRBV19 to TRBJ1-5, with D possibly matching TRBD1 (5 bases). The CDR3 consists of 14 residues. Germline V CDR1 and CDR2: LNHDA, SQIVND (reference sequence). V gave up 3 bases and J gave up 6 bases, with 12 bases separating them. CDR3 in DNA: TGTGCCAGTAGTATCGGGGGGAGGGCTCAGCCCCAGCATTTT. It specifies CASSIGGRAQPQHF.

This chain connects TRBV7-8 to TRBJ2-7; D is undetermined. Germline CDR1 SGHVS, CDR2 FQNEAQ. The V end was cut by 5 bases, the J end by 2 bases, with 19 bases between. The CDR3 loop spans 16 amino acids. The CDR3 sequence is CASSPRWVGSTYEQYF. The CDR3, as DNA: TGTGCCAGCAGCCCGCGATGGGTGGGCAGTACCTACGAGCAGTACTTC.

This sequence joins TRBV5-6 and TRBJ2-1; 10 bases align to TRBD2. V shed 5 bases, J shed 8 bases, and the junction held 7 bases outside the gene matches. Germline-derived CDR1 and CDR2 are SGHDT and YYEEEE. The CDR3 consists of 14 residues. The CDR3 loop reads CASRRLAGGDEQFF. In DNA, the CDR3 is TGTGCCAGCAGAAGACTAGCGGGTGGAGATGAGCAGTTCTTC.

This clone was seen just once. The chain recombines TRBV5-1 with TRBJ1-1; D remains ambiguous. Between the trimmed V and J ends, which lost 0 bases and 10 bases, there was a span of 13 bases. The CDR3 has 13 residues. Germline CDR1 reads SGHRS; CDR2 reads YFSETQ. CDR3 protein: CASSLDDYFGAFF. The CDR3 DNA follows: TGCGCCAGCAGCTTGGACGACTATTTCGGAGCTTTCTTT.

In nucleotides, the CDR3 is TGTGCCAGCAGCTTTATGACAGGTGGCAATCAGCCCCAGCATTTT. The encoded protein is CASSFMTGGNQPQHF. This chain connects TRBV7-2 to TRBJ1-5; weak D call: TRBD1 (6 bases). Germline lookup yields CDR1 SGHTA and CDR2 FQGNSA. There are 15 residues in the CDR3. Deletions cut 3 bases from V and 2 bases from J, with 11 bases between. Using reference TRBV7-2 and TRBJ1-5 for the parts outside the CDR3, the full variable domain is GAGVSQSPSNKVTEKGKDVELRCDPISGHTALYWYRQSLGQGLEFLIYFQGNSAPDKSGLPSDRFSAERTGGSVSTLTIQRTQQEDSAVYLCASSFMTGGNQPQHFGDGTRLSIL.

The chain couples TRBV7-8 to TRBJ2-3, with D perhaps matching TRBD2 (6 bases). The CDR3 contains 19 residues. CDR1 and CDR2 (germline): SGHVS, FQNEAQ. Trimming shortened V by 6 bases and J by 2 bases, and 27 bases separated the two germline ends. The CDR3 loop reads CASSTYQFWDSSYTDTQYF. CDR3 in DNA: TGTGCCAGCAGTACCTACCAATTTTGGGACTCTTCTTACACAGATACGCAGTATTTT.

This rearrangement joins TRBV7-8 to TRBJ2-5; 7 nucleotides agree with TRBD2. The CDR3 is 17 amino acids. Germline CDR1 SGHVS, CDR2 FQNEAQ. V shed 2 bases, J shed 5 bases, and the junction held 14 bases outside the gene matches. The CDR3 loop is CASSLNRARERRETQYF. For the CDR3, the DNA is TGTGCCAGCAGCTTAAACCGGGCGCGGGAGAGGAGGGAGACCCAGTACTTC.

CDR3: CASSLTSWGSYEQYF. The CDR3 DNA sequence: TGTGCCAGCAGCTTGACTAGCTGGGGCTCCTACGAGCAGTACTTC. The genes are TRBV11-1 and TRBJ2-7; TRBD2 matches at 7 bases. The CDR3 consists of 15 residues. CDR1 is SGHAT, CDR2 FQDESV, per germline (reference sequence). Unmatched junction bases numbered 5, after V lost 3 bases and J lost 0 bases.

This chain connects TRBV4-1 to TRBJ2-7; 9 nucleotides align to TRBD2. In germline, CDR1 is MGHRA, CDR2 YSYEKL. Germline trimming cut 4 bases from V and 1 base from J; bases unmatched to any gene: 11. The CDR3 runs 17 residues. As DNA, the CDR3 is TGCGCCAGCAGCCCCTCCGGGAGCGGGGGGACTTCCTACGAGCAGTACTTC. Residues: CASSPSGSGGTSYEQYF.

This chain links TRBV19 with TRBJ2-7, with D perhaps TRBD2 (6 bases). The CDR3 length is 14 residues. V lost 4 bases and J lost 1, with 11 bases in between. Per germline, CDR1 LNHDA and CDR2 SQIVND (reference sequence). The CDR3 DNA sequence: TGTGCCAGTAGTAACGGGAGAGGTTCCTACGAGCAGTACTTC. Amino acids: CASSNGRGSYEQYF.

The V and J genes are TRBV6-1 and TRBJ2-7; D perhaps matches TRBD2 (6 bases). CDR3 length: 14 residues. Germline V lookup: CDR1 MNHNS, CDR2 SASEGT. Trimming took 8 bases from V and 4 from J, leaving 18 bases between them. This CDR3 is CASGGYQVVYEQYF. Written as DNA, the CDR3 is TGTGCCAGCGGAGGGTATCAGGTAGTGTACGAGCAGTACTTC.

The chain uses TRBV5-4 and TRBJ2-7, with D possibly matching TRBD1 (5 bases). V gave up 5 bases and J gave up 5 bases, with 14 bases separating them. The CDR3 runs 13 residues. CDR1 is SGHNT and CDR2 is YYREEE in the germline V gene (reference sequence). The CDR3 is CASRPGQGDEQYF. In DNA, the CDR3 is TGTGCCAGCAGACCGGGCCAAGGGGACGAGCAGTACTTC.

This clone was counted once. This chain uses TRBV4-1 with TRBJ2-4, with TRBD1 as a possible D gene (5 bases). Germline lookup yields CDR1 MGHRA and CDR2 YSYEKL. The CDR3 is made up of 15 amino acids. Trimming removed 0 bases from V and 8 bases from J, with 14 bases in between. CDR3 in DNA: TGCGCCAGCAGCCAAGAAGGGCAGGGTAGGGACATTCAGTACTTC. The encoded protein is CASSQEGQGRDIQYF.

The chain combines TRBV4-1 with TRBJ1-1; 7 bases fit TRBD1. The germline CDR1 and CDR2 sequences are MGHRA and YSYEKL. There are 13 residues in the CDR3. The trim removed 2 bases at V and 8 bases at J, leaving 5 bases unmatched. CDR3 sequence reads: CASSQPGGSEAFF. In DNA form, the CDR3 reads TGCGCCAGCAGCCAACCAGGGGGTTCGGAAGCTTTCTTT.

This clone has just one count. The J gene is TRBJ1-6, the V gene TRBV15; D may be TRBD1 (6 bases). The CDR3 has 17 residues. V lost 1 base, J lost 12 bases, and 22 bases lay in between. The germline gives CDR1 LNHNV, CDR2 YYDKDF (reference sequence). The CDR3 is CATSRGAVGQPKQPLHF. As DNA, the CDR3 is TGTGCCACCAGCAGAGGAGCGGTAGGACAGCCCAAACAACCCCTCCACTTT.

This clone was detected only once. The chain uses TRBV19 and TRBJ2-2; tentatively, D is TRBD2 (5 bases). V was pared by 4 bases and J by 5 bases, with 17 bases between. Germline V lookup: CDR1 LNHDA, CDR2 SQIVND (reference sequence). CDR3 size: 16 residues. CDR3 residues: CASSTPSTWDTGELFF. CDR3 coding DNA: TGTGCCAGTAGTACTCCTAGCACGTGGGATACCGGGGAGCTGTTTTTT.

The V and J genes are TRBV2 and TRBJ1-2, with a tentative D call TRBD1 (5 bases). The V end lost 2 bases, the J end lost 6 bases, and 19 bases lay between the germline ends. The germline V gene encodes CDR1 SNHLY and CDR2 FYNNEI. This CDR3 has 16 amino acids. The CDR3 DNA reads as TGTGCCAGCAGTGAAAATACCGGGGGACCTCTCCATGGCTACACCTTC. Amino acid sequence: CASSENTGGPLHGYTF.